One and the same sample provided the 5 T cell receptor beta chains below, sequenced in a study of vaccination and CD4 T cells after COVID-19 (dated by TCRdb to between 2020 and 2023). These receptors' targets are unknown. What the treatment or condition label conveys for this sample: approximately 9-day PBMC culture with coronavirus spike peptide pools or control peptides (ViraFEST assay). The method was PCR. Sequencing took place on an Illumina iSeq 100. DNA from cultured CD4+ T cells was subjected to TCR sequencing with the Oncomine TCR Beta short-read assay at the Johns Hopkins FTIC core. TCRdb's own reprocessing of the public reads used fastp at Q25 and MiXCR and kept productive beta chains. Records with the same CDR3 protein are collapsed into one entry carrying the most frequent genes and DNA. In this sample the table shows tens of thousands of distinct CDR3 sequences, about 43% of which occur a single time. The top ten clones comprise about 3.2% of the sample.

The sample was CD4+ T cells from blood, cultured in vitro, taken after SARS-CoV-2 vaccination. These receptors were obtained from a human donor who had recovered from COVID-19.

This clonotype was counted a few times. The rearrangement joins TRBV7-9 to TRBJ1-3, with 10 bases matching TRBD1. The germline CDR1 and CDR2 sequences are SEHNR and FQNEAQ (reference sequence). J was trimmed by 0 bases and V by 8 bases; bases with no gene match: 10. This CDR3 region has 17 residues. CDR3 in amino acids: CASRYWGQGSSGNTIYF. For the CDR3, the DNA is TGTGCCAGCCGTTACTGGGGACAGGGGAGCTCTGGAAACACCATATATTTT.

This clonotype was detected only a few times. V and J are TRBV7-2 and TRBJ1-4, with TRBD1 identical over 8 bases. The CDR3 is made up of 14 amino acids. V shed 2 bases and J 7 bases; nucleotides not matched to a gene: 3. Germline CDR1 SGHTA, CDR2 FQGNSA. CDR3 protein: CASSLRQGAEKLFF. The CDR3 nucleotides are TGTGCCAGCAGCTTAAGGCAGGGGGCTGAAAAACTGTTTTTT. Full variable domain (remainder filled in from reference TRBV7-2 and TRBJ1-4): GAGVSQSPSNKVTEKGKDVELRCDPISGHTALYWYRQSLGQGLEFLIYFQGNSAPDKSGLPSDRFSAERTGGSVSTLTIQRTQQEDSAVYLCASSLRQGAEKLFFGSGTQLSVL.

V is TRBV20-1 and J is TRBJ1-1; 9 positions agree with TRBD1. Trimming cost V 1 base and J 6 bases; bases outside gene matches: 6. Germline V gene lookup returns CDR1 DFQATT and CDR2 SNEGSKA (reference sequence). The length of the CDR3 is 14 residues. Written as DNA, the CDR3 is TGCAGTGCTAGAGCCTTGACAGGGGGAGCTGAAGCTTTCTTT. Translation gives CSARALTGGAEAFF.

V is TRBV20-1 and J is TRBJ2-3; D remains unclear. V lost 6 bases, J lost 1 base, and 11 bases lay in between. The CDR3 has 13 amino acids. The V gene's germline CDR1 is DFQATT and CDR2 SNEGSKA (reference sequence). The CDR3 DNA reads as TGCAGTGCAACCCCCTCAGGCACAGATACGCAGTATTTT. It is translated as CSATPSGTDTQYF.

This clonotype was seen once. The chain combines TRBV7-2 with TRBJ2-3; the match to TRBD2 covers 9 bases. CDR3 length: 17 residues. CDR1 and CDR2 from the germline V gene are SGHTA and FQGNSA. Trimming removed 1 base from V and 1 base from J; junction bases left unmatched: 6. CDR3 protein: CASSLVSAGGGTDTQYF. The CDR3 DNA reads TGTGCCAGCAGCTTAGTTTCTGCGGGAGGGGGCACAGATACGCAGTATTTT.